What follows describes a single TCR beta chain. Antigen specificity is unknown. The data originate from a study of T cells in localized non-small cell lung cancer. The CDR3 is 15 residues long. The germline gives CDR1 MNHNS, CDR2 SASEGT. V was trimmed by 1 base and J by 0 bases, leaving 9 bases between them. Some clones are missing from TCRdb's copy, which holds only in-frame ones; the method was immunoSEQ multiplex PCR. Among tens of thousands of clones listed, under 90% were seen once. Study-wide findings and caveats: Detection in adjacent lung was observed for a median around 55 of the top 100 tumor clones. Only one tumor region went through sequencing, so heterogeneity may still be there.

The sample in question was peripheral blood, obtained before any cancer treatment. The source is a male donor at least 60 years old with stage III lung adenocarcinoma. The gene calls are TRBV6-1 and TRBJ1-1; D remains unclear. CDR3 loop: CASSEVYRMNTEAFF. CDR3 nucleotide sequence: TGTGCCAGCAGTGAAGTGTACAGAATGAACACTGAAGCTTTCTTT.